The subject of this entry is one T cell receptor (beta chain). Its target antigen remains unknown. Within one base of it there is no much larger clone, and no base qualities were kept. This record belongs to a study of beta chain features in type 1 diabetes (dated by TCRdb to 2016 to 2019). Background on the whole study: Mean age, gender distribution, total cell number and subset yield were not different between patients and healthy donors. A total of approximately 110,000,000 sorted cells were examined across all samples, and a strong correlation was observed between cell number per subset and RNA yield. The study compared the TCRB repertoires of sorted circulating CD4+ T cell subsets in recently diagnosed type 1 diabetes patients with those in matched healthy donors. Naive and central memory subsets were obtained from all 30 or so donors, but regulatory and stem cell-like memory subsets were isolated from only 8 patients and roughly 8 healthy donors. General study outcomes and caveats: Naive, central memory and regulatory TCRB repertoires appeared to be more similar among patients than among healthy donors. A moderate but significant shortening of TCRB CDR3 length was observed in type 1 diabetes patients in all four CD4+ subsets. HLA sub-analyses involved small numbers of individuals, so any influence of HLA type on TCRB rearrangement remained unresolved. Shorter templates might be favored by PCR, yet because patient and control samples were amplified and corrected together, any such skew would affect both groups equally. Because cDNA rather than genomic DNA was sequenced, highly expressing activated cells could have been over-represented, although no difference in activation and CD3 levels was found between groups. At VDJ recombination sites, patients with type 1 diabetes made fewer insertions and deleted more nucleotides, a pattern implying thymic rearrangement abnormalities.

Reading from cysteine to phenylalanine, the CDR3 counts 15 amino acids. Only the CDR3 DNA stays, 45 bases, in frame from base 1. The germline V gene (reference sequence) provides CDR1 MNHEY and CDR2 SMNVEV. The V end gives up 0 bases and the J end 5 bases, leaving 5 bases in the junction not matched to a gene. Each donor gave one peripheral blood draw, roughly 0.12 L on average, collected into heparinised tubes. A BD FACSAria II was used to sort naive, central memory, regulatory and stem cell-like memory CD4+ T cells with a panel that included CD45RO, CCR7, CD25, CD127, CD95 and CD27. A purity above 95% was achieved for all sorted populations. PBMCs were isolated right away by Lymphoprep density gradient centrifugation and were stained directly, without culture. Samples were stained and sorted in pairs, with one healthy donor and one patient per experiment, so that batch effects were minimized. The entire amount of isolated RNA was reverse transcribed using the High Capacity cDNA Reverse Transcription Kit, so the sequenced TCRB transcripts were expressed ones. Naive, central memory and regulatory T cell samples underwent deep immunoSEQ sequencing, averaging about 3.57 million total reads per sample. Sorted cells were lysed in RLT buffer and RNA was extracted with DNase-treated RNeasy Micro or Mini kits, depending on cell number. Each cell subset was processed on its own to prevent cross-contamination, while patient and healthy donor samples were processed together. TCRB sequences were amplified from cDNA with the immunoSEQ multiplex PCR, producing 87-bp fragments spanning the CDR3 region. The amplicons were sequenced using the Illumina HiSeq platform. In the original analysis: PCR bias was corrected computationally using synthetic template baselines, and reads within Hamming distance 2 were collapsed, with unmergeable singletons discarded. By aligning reads against IMGT, V, D and J genes, CDR3 length, and insertions or deletions at six rearrangement sites were assigned. Within each subset, clonotype counts were normalized to sorted cell number, after which true diversity and Gini coefficients were computed with the tcR R package. Repertoire sharing was quantified using the overlap coefficient calculated on TCRB nucleotide sequences. TCRdb carries this immuneACCESS record with in-frame sequences only. Its versions omit some clonotypes, under half of them owing to an unresolved V gene in the studies checked, with the rest unexplained. V and J calls plus clone size are reproduced from that table; the DNA served to infer D and trimming. In all, the sample holds around 340,000 clones, and roughly 8% of those were seen once. The ten largest make up 0.44% of the sample.

The sequence is built from TRBV27 and TRBJ2-7; 9 junctional bases match TRBD1. Specimen: central memory CD4+ T cells from blood. This TCR derives from a woman aged 18-30 years in good health. The DNA reads as follows: TGTGCCAGCAGTTTATCCGGGACAGGGTATCACGAGCAGTACTTC. Protein translation: CASSLSGTGYHEQYF.